A single TCR beta chain is shown here with its context. The antigen is unknown. The data belong to a study of cytomegalovirus exposure and HLA in healthy donors. Study results and caveats: Cytomegalovirus association was listed for about 160 TCR beta chains.

The donors were part of the roughly 130-subject validation cohort, which stood apart from the approximately 700-subject first cohort. The data were produced by immunoSEQ multiplex PCR, yet TCRdb's version contains in-frame clones alone and is incomplete. The data contain some 140,000 clones, around 84% of them singletons. This clonotype was obtained from a human donor in good health. The sample was PBMCs.

The CDR3 nucleotides read TGTGCCAGCAGCGTAGGGGGGACAGGGCGGGAGCAGTACTTC. Translating gives CASSVGGTGREQYF. The rearrangement links TRBV9 to TRBJ2-7, with 9 bases lining up with TRBD1. The ends lost 0 bases at V and 7 bases at J; junction bases unmatched: 5. This CDR3 has 14 amino acids. Looked up from germline, CDR1 is SGDLS and CDR2 is YYNGEE.